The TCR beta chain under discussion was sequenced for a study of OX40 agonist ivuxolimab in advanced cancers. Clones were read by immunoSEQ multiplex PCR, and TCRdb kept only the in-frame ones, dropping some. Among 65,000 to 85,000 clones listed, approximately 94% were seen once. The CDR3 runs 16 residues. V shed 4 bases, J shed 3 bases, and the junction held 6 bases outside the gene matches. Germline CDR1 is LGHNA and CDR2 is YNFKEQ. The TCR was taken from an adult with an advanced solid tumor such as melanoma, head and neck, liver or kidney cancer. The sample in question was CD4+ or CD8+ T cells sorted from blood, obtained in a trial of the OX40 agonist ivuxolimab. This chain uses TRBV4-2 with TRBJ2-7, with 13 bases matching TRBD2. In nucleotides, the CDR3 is TGTGCCAGCAGCCCAGGACTAGCGGGAGATCTCTACGAGCAGTACTTC. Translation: CASSPGLAGDLYEQYF.